What follows is one T cell receptor beta chain and its context. Its antigen remains unidentified. This entry comes from a study of beta chain features in type 1 diabetes. Of the isolated RNA, all was reverse transcribed, and so the sequenced material was expressed TCRB transcripts. Here immunoSEQ multiplex PCR was the method, and the copy in TCRdb shows in-frame clones only, minus some. The table shows 350,000 to 400,000 clones, with roughly an eighth occurring only once. Sorting gave populations that all exceeded 98% purity. There are 16 residues in the CDR3. CDR1 and CDR2 (germline): LNHNV, YYDKDF (reference sequence). The junction had 5 bases not matched to a gene; V was cut back by 3 bases and J by 2 bases. The study's findings and limits: PCR might favor shorter templates, equally in patients and controls. Shorter TCRB CDR3s, moderately but significantly so, were found in Type 1 diabetes patients in all four CD4+ subsets.

The sequencing sample was made of naive CD4+ T cells from blood. The source of this sequence is a woman younger than 30 with type 1 diabetes. The rearrangement joins TRBV15 to TRBJ2-7; 12 nucleotides align to TRBD2. The DNA of the CDR3 is TGTGCCACCAGCAGGGACCTAGCGGGAGGGCCCTACGAGCAGTACTTC. Translating gives CATSRDLAGGPYEQYF.